This entry features one TCR beta chain sequence. Its specificity is unknown. At the DNA level, this CDR3 is encoded by other sequences in the same sample as well. The data were taken from a study of cytomegalovirus exposure and HLA in healthy donors. On the study more broadly: Early released data comprised around 85 million unique TCRs from HLA-typed donors. Regarding the study as a whole: Previously analyzed data showed that most TCR beta V segments were productive at a frequency of about 87% or about 30%.

With 5 bases clipped from V and 2 bases from J, the junction kept 3 bases outside the gene matches. Germline values: CDR1 MNHEY, CDR2 SMNVEV (reference sequence). The CDR3 loop spans 15 amino acids. Unrecorded immune exposures were likely, despite nominal health at sampling. Primers: 60 Vbeta forward and 13 Jbeta reverse. Clones were sequenced by immunoSEQ multiplex PCR, and TCRdb holds only the in-frame ones, with some missing. Of fewer than 140,000 clones listed, about two thirds are singletons. Sequenced material: PBMCs. V usage is TRBV27 and J usage is TRBJ1-5; 10 bases line up with TRBD1. The sequence was obtained from a boy between 5 and 17 years old in good health and CMV-seronegative. The CDR3 here is CASSPGTGGNQPQHF. The CDR3 nucleotides are TGTGCCAGCAGTCCCGGGACAGGGGGCAATCAGCCCCAGCATTTT.